Each of the 20 T cell receptor beta chains below was sequenced from the same sample in a study of T cells in Graves' hyperthyroidism and ophthalmopathy (dated by TCRdb to the late 2010s). Libraries were constructed by multiplex PCR. Sequencing instrument: Illumina HiSeq 2000. Amplification of TCR beta CDR3 regions was carried out from RNA transcripts. The TCR CDR3 was subjected to a first round of RT-PCR using the HTBI primer set and the Qiagen OneStep RT-PCR kit. TCRdb applied fastp at Q25 and MiXCR to the public reads, then kept only in-frame beta chains. All rows with the same CDR3 protein become a single entry with the most common DNA and genes. Within this sample are some 560,000 distinct CDR3 sequences, with about a sixth of them counted one time only. Clones ranked in the top ten supply about 7% of the sample. Sequenced: blood. Receptor source: a woman in her 30s with Graves' hyperthyroidism.

This clonotype was found many times. The chain couples TRBV2 to TRBJ2-6, with 12 nucleotides matching TRBD2. After removal of 4 bases from V and 0 bases from J, the junction contained 1 base not matched to a gene. Looked up from germline, CDR1 is SNHLY and CDR2 is FYNNEI. This CDR3 comprises 17 residues. The CDR3 nucleotides are TGTGCCAGCAGTGGACTAGCGGGAGTCTCTGGGGCCAACGTCCTGACTTTC. Translation: CASSGLAGVSGANVLTF.

This clonotype was seen at least ten times. The V and J genes are TRBV3-1 and TRBJ1-1, with 7 positions matching TRBD1. The V and J ends lost 4 bases and 7 bases, in that order; junction bases with no gene match: 15. The CDR3 contains 16 residues. CDR1 is LGHDT, CDR2 YNNKEL, per germline (reference sequence). CDR3 in amino acids: CASSPGGRGGHFEAFF. DNA for the CDR3: TGTGCCAGCAGCCCCGGGGGCAGGGGGGGCCATTTTGAAGCTTTCTTT.

Notes on this clonotype: This sequence may be a read error, since a much larger clone differs from it by one base. V usage is TRBV28 and J usage is TRBJ1-2; TRBD1 agrees at 12 bases. The CDR3 spans 15 residues. Germline V lookup: CDR1 MDHEN, CDR2 SYDVKM. Losses at the gene ends were 8 bases for V and 6 bases for J; bases not matched to a gene: 10. This CDR3 reads CASQPGTGGNHGYTF. The CDR3 bases are TGTGCCAGCCAGCCAGGGACAGGGGGCAACCATGGCTACACCTTC.

The chain combines TRBV27 with TRBJ1-1; no clear D gene. Germline CDR1 is MNHEY and CDR2 is SMNVEV (reference sequence). Trimming stripped 3 bases from V and 1 base from J, with 9 bases between. CDR3 length: 14 residues. CDR3 DNA: TGTGCCAGCAGTTTGGCCAGATCGAACACTGAAGCTTTCTTT. This gives the protein CASSLARSNTEAFF.

This clonotype has a count of ten or more. The chain uses TRBV10-3 and TRBJ1-5; 7 bases align to TRBD1. Germline trimming cut 8 bases from V and 5 bases from J; bases unmatched to any gene: 9. Germline loops: CDR1 ENHRY, CDR2 SYGVKD. CDR3 size: 14 residues. The chain's CDR3 is CAISDRVRDQPQHF. The CDR3 coding sequence is TGTGCCATCTCAGACAGGGTTCGGGATCAGCCCCAGCATTTT.

This clonotype was recorded at least ten times. This chain connects TRBV11-2 to TRBJ1-2; D gene ambiguous. The germline CDR1 and CDR2 sequences are SGHAT and FQNNGV. The CDR3 sequence is 12 residues long. Between the trimmed V and J ends, which lost 3 bases and 4 bases, there was a span of 6 bases. In DNA form, the CDR3 reads TGTGCCAGCAGCTTCGCGGGCTATGGCTACACCTTC. It is translated as CASSFAGYGYTF.

This clonotype was counted at least ten times. The chain combines TRBV2 with TRBJ2-7; 8 nucleotides match TRBD2. Unmatched junction bases numbered 13, after V lost 7 bases and J lost 5 bases. This CDR3 contains 15 residues. Per germline, CDR1 SNHLY and CDR2 FYNNEI. The DNA for the CDR3 is TGTGCCAGCACCCGATCGGGGGGGCGGTGGAACGAGCAGTACTTC. Protein: CASTRSGGRWNEQYF.

This clonotype was seen more than once but under ten times. V is TRBV14 and J is TRBJ2-3; D unresolved. Trimming left V 7 bases short and J 2 bases short, with 10 bases between. The CDR3 totals 13 residues. From germline, CDR1 is SGHDN and CDR2 FVKESK. The CDR3 region is CASNPTSTDTQYF. The DNA for the CDR3 is TGTGCCAGCAACCCTACGTCCACAGATACGCAGTATTTT. The whole variable domain, remainder taken from reference TRBV14 and TRBJ2-3, is EAGVTQFPSHSVIEKGQTVTLRCDPISGHDNLYWYRRVMGKEIKFLLHFVKESKQDESGMPNNRFLAERTGGTYSTLKVQPAELEDSGVYFCASNPTSTDTQYFGPGTRLTVL.

This clonotype was seen at least ten times. This chain links TRBV28 with TRBJ1-2; D is ambiguous. Trimming removed 6 bases from V and 3 bases from J, with 14 bases in between. From germline, CDR1 is MDHEN and CDR2 SYDVKM. The CDR3 is 14 residues long. CDR3 sequence: CASSQDGPHYGYTF. The CDR3, as DNA: TGTGCCAGCAGCCAAGACGGGCCGCACTATGGCTACACCTTC.

V is TRBV7-3 and J is TRBJ2-1, with 7 bases aligning to TRBD2. The CDR3 is 16 residues long. With V trimmed by 4 bases and J by 1 base, 7 bases remained unmatched. Germline lookup yields CDR1 SGHTA and CDR2 FQGTGA. This chain's CDR3 is CASSSWEGNSYNEQFF. In nucleotides, the CDR3 is TGTGCCAGCAGCTCATGGGAGGGAAATTCCTACAATGAGCAGTTCTTC.

This clonotype came up many times. The V call is TRBV7-2, the J call TRBJ2-7; D might be TRBD1 (5 bases). Trimming took off 5 bases at V and 2 bases at J, with 16 bases between the two ends. Per the germline V gene, CDR1 is SGHTA and CDR2 is FQGNSA. The CDR3 length is 15 residues. The CDR3 sequence: CASSPTAGLTYEQYF. CDR3 DNA sequence: TGTGCCAGCAGCCCCACCGCAGGGTTGACCTACGAGCAGTACTTC. Variable domain in full (rest from reference TRBV7-2 and TRBJ2-7): GAGVSQSPSNKVTEKGKDVELRCDPISGHTALYWYRQSLGQGLEFLIYFQGNSAPDKSGLPSDRFSAERTGGSVSTLTIQRTQQEDSAVYLCASSPTAGLTYEQYFGPGTRLTVT.

This chain joins TRBV12-5 and TRBJ2-7; D is unclear. Trimming stripped 3 bases from V and 1 base from J, with 25 bases between. Germline V gene data show CDR1 as LGHNT and CDR2 as FRNRAP. The CDR3 contains 19 residues. This CDR3 reads CASGLYYWVGKACSYEQYF. The CDR3 region has the DNA TGTGCTAGTGGTTTATACTATTGGGTGGGAAAAGCATGTTCCTACGAGCAGTACTTC. The variable domain in full, with the rest retrieved from reference TRBV12-5 and TRBJ2-7, is DARVTQTPRHKVTEMGQEVTMRCQPILGHNTVFWYRQTMMQGLELLAYFRNRAPLDDSGMPKDRFSAEMPDATLATLKIQPSEPRDSAVYFCASGLYYWVGKACSYEQYFGPGTRLTVT.

This clonotype was picked up a small number of times. The V gene is TRBV4-3, the J gene TRBJ2-1; no clear D. The CDR3 length is 15 residues. The V and J ends lost 0 bases and 3 bases respectively, with 9 bases between them. CDR1 is LGHNA, CDR2 YSLEER, per germline. For the CDR3, the DNA is TGCGCCAGCAGCCAAGATTTGGCAGGCTACAATGAGCAGTTCTTC. It specifies CASSQDLAGYNEQFF.

The chain is built from TRBV5-6 and TRBJ1-5; D unresolved. The germline gives CDR1 SGHDT, CDR2 YYEEEE. Trimming left V 1 base short and J 7 bases short, with 12 bases between. CDR3 length: 14 amino acids. The CDR3 sequence: CASSLSAHEQPQHF. The CDR3 region has the DNA TGTGCCAGCAGCTTGTCGGCCCACGAACAGCCCCAGCATTTT.

This clonotype showed up many times. The V gene is TRBV7-2, the J gene TRBJ2-1; D call uncertain. V shed 1 base and J shed 5 bases, with 15 bases lying between them. Germline V gives CDR1 SGHTA, CDR2 FQGNSA. The length of the CDR3 is 16 residues. Here the CDR3 reads CASSLEIGDSHNEQFF. CDR3 coding DNA: TGTGCCAGCAGCTTAGAGATCGGTGACTCACACAATGAGCAGTTCTTC.

The rearrangement uses TRBV10-3 and TRBJ2-3; 7 bases are shared with TRBD1. CDR3 length equals 15 residues. Per germline, CDR1 ENHRY and CDR2 SYGVKD. V gave up 5 bases and J gave up 0 bases; unmatched junction bases: 5. CDR3 DNA sequence: TGTGCCATCAGTTCGACAGGGCTTAGCACAGATACGCAGTATTTT. It translates to CAISSTGLSTDTQYF.

This clonotype was observed many times. The V and J genes are TRBV28 and TRBJ2-1; D is uncertain. V was trimmed by 3 bases and J by 6 bases, leaving 6 bases between them. In germline, CDR1 is MDHEN, CDR2 SYDVKM. CDR3 size: 12 residues. CDR3 amino acids: CASSFGPNEQFF. The CDR3 DNA reads TGTGCCAGCAGTTTCGGCCCCAATGAGCAGTTCTTC.

This rearrangement joins TRBV10-3 to TRBJ2-7; 13 nucleotides agree with TRBD2. Looked up from germline, CDR1 is ENHRY and CDR2 is SYGVKD. The CDR3 loop spans 15 amino acids. V lost 7 bases to trimming and J lost 2 bases; unmatched junction nucleotides: 5. CDR3 sequence (DNA): TGTGCCATCACCACCGGGACTAGCGGGACCTACGAGCAGTACTTC. Translating it yields CAITTGTSGTYEQYF.

There are a few counts of this clonotype. The chain joins TRBV5-8 to TRBJ2-3, with D unresolved. Between the trimmed V and J ends, which lost 0 bases and 0 bases, there was a span of 11 bases. Germline loops: CDR1 SGHTS, CDR2 YDEGEE. The CDR3 loop spans 16 amino acids. As DNA, the CDR3 is TGTGCCAGCAGCTTGGGACCCGACCCTAGCACAGATACGCAGTATTTT. Protein product: CASSLGPDPSTDTQYF. The variable domain in full, completed from reference TRBV5-8 and TRBJ2-3, reads EAGVTQSPTHLIKTRGQQATLRCSPISGHTSVYWYQQALGLGLQFLLWYDEGEERNRGNFPPRFSGRQFPNYSSELNVNALELEDSALYLCASSLGPDPSTDTQYFGPGTRLTVL.

Ten or more counts support this clonotype. The chain employs TRBV11-2 and TRBJ2-3; TRBD2 matches at 10 bases. The CDR3 totals 16 residues. Germline lookup yields CDR1 SGHAT and CDR2 FQNNGV. V lost 1 base, J lost 4 bases, and 5 bases stayed unmatched. CDR3 amino acids: CASSLVPSGRSDTQYF. For the CDR3, the DNA is TGTGCCAGCAGCTTAGTCCCTAGCGGGAGATCAGATACGCAGTATTTT.